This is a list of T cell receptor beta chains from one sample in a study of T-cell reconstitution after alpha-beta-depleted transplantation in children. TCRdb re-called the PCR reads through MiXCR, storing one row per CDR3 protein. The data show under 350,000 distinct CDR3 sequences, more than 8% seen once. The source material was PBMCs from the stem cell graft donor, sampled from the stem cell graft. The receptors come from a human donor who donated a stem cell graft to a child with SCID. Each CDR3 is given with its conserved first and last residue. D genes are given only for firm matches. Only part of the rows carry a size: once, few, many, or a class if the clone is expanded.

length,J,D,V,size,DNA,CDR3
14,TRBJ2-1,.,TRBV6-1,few,TGTGCCAGCACGACTTTCAGCTCCTACAATGAGCAGTTCTTC,CASTTFSSYNEQFF
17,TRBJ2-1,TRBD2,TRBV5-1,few,TGCGCCAGCAGCTTCGGACTAGCGGGGTACTCCTACAATGAGCAGTTCTTC,CASSFGLAGYSYNEQFF
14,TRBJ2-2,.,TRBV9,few,TGTGCCAGCAGTGCCACCCGGGGCCCGAGTGAGGTGTTTTTT,CASSATRGPSEVFF
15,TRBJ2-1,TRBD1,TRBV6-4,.,TGTGCCAGCAGTGATCGACAGGGGTCCCCATCTGAGCAGTTCTTC,CASSDRQGSPSEQFF
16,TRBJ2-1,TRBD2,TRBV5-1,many,TGCGCCAGCAGCTCCCAAGCGGGGAGCTCCTACAATGAGCAGTTCTTC,CASSSQAGSSYNEQFF
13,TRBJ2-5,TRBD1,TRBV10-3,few,TGTGCCACTACAGGGGGAAACCAAGAGACCCAGTACTTC,CATTGGNQETQYF
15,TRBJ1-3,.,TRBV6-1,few,TGTGCCAGCAGAGCAGGGGCTAACTCTGGAAACACCATATATTTT,CASRAGANSGNTIYF
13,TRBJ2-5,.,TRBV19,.,TGTGCCAGTAGTCCGTGGAATCGGGAGACCCAGTACTTC,CASSPWNRETQYF
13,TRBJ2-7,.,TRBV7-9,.,TGTGCCAGCAGCTTAGGGGCCGACTTCGAGCAGTACTTC,CASSLGADFEQYF
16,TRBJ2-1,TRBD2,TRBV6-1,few,TGTGCCAGCAGTGAAGCGTCGCGGGGGGGATCCAAAGAGCAGTTCTTC,CASSEASRGGSKEQFF
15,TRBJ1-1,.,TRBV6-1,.,TGTGCCAGCAGCCGACCGGGACACCAAAACACTGAAGCTTTCTTT,CASSRPGHQNTEAFF
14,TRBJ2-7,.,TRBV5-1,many,TGCGCCAGCAGCTTTACGTGGGACCGCTACGAGCAGTACTTC,CASSFTWDRYEQYF
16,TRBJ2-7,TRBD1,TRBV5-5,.,TGTGCCAGCAGCTTGGATTCGGGACAGGTTTTCAACGAGCAGTACTTC,CASSLDSGQVFNEQYF
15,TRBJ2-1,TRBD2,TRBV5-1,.,TGCGCCAGCAGTCCGCCGGGAGGGTCCTACAATGAGCAGTTCTTC,CASSPPGGSYNEQFF
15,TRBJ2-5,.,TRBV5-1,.,TGCGCCAGCAGCTTGGGCTCGGGGACCGAAGAGACCCAGTACTTC,CASSLGSGTEETQYF
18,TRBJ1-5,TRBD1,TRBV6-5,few,TGTGCCAGCAGTTACTCCGGGACAGGGGGTATAAGCAATCAGCCCCAGCATTTT,CASSYSGTGGISNQPQHF
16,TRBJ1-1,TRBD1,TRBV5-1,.,TGCGCCAGCAGCTACCTTCCGGACAGGGAAAGAACTGAAGCTTTCTTT,CASSYLPDRERTEAFF
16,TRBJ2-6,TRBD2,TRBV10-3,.,TGTGCCATCAGTGGGGGGGGAAGCTCTGGGGCCAACGTCCTGACTTTC,CAISGGGSSGANVLTF
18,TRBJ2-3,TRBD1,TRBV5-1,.,TGCGCCAGCAGCCGGCAGGGGACAGGGGCCGAAGTGGCAGATACGCAGTATTTT,CASSRQGTGAEVADTQYF
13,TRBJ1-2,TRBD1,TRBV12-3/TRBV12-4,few,TGTGCCAGCAGCCACGACAGGGGACGCGGCTACACCTTC,CASSHDRGRGYTF
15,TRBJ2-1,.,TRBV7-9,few,TGTGCCAGCAGTTCCCGACAGAAGCCCTACAATGAGCAGTTCTTC,CASSSRQKPYNEQFF
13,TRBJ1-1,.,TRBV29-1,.,TGCAGCGTTGTGATAACCTTGAACACTGAAGCTTTCTTT,CSVVITLNTEAFF
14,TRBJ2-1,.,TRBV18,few,TGTGCCAGCTCACGGCAGGGGCCTAGTAATGAGCAGTTCTTC,CASSRQGPSNEQFF
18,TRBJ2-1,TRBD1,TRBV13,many,TGTGCCAGCAGTCCTCGGGACAGGGGGAAGAGCTCCTACAATGAGCAGTTCTTC,CASSPRDRGKSSYNEQFF
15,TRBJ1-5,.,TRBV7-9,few,TGTGCCAGCAGCTTGAATAGCGGTAGCAATCAGCCCCAGCATTTT,CASSLNSGSNQPQHF
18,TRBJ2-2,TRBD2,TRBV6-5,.,TGTGCCAGCAGTTATTTCGGGACTAGCGGCGCGAACACCGGGGAGCTGTTTTTT,CASSYFGTSGANTGELFF
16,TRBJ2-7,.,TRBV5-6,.,TGTGCCAGCAGCCTTTCGGCAGGGAGTACTATCTACGAGCAGTACTTC,CASSLSAGSTIYEQYF
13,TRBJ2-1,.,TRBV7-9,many,TGTGCCAGCAGCTTCTTGGAATCGCGTGAGCAGTTCTTC,CASSFLESREQFF
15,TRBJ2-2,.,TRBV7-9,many,TGTGCCAGCAGCAGTCGAGAAACGAACACCGGGGAGCTGTTTTTT,CASSSRETNTGELFF
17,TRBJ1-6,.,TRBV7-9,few,TGTGCCAGCAGCACACCAACCGGGGGGGAATCGGGCTCACCCCTCCACTTT,CASSTPTGGESGSPLHF
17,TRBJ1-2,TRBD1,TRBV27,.,TGTGCCAGCAGTTCCCTTAGACAGGGAACGCCCAACTATGGCTACACCTTC,CASSSLRQGTPNYGYTF
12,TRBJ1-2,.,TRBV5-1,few,TGCGCCAGCGCCCCGACGTCTCCGGGCTACACCTTC,CASAPTSPGYTF
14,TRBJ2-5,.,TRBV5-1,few,TGCGCCAGCAGCTTGACTAGTCCTGGGGAGACCCAGTACTTC,CASSLTSPGETQYF
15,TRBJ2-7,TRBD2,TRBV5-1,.,TGCGCCAGCAGACCCAGGACTAGCGGGGAACACGAGCAGTACTTC,CASRPRTSGEHEQYF
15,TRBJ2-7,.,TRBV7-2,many,TGTGCCAGCAGCTTAAGTATGGCAAGCTCCTACGAGCAGTACTTC,CASSLSMASSYEQYF
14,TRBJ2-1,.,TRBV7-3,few,TGTGCCAGCAGCTTAGCTCGGGCCTACAATGAGCAGTTCTTC,CASSLARAYNEQFF
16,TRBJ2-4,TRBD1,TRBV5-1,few,TGCGCCAGCAGCTTGGGTGACAGGGGAGATAAAAACATTCAGTACTTC,CASSLGDRGDKNIQYF
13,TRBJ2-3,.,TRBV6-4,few,TGTGCCAGCAGTGACCGGCCTGGAAATACGCAGTATTTT,CASSDRPGNTQYF
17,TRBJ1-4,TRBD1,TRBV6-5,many,TGTGCCAGCAGTCCGCAAGACAGGGGGCGAGGCAATGAAAAACTGTTTTTT,CASSPQDRGRGNEKLFF
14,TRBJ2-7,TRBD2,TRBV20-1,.,TGCAGTGCTCTACTAGCGGGGGGGAACTACGAGCAGTACTTC,CSALLAGGNYEQYF
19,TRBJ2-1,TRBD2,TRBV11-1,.,TGTGCCAGCAGCTCAGTCGCGGGGACTAGCGGGGGACTATACAATGAGCAGTTCTTC,CASSSVAGTSGGLYNEQFF
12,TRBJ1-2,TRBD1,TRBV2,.,TGTGCCAGCAGTGAAGGGACAGGGGGTAACACCTTC,CASSEGTGGNTF
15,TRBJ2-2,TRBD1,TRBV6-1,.,TGTGCCAGCAGCGAGACAGGGGGAAACACCGGGGAGCTGTTTTTT,CASSETGGNTGELFF
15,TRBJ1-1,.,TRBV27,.,TGTGCCAGCAGTTTATCGATAGCGGGGAACACTGAAGCTTTCTTT,CASSLSIAGNTEAFF
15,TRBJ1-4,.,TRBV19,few,TGTGCCAGTAGTAGGGCCGGTCTCCGGGACGAAAAACTGTTTTTT,CASSRAGLRDEKLFF
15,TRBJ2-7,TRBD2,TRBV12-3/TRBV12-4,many,TGTGCCAGCAGTACCGCGGGGGGACGCTCCTACGAGCAGTACTTC,CASSTAGGRSYEQYF
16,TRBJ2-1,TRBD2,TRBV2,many,TGTGCCAGCAGGCTACTAGCGGGGGGCTCCTACAATGAGCAGTTCTTC,CASRLLAGGSYNEQFF
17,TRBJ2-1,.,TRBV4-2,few,TGTGCCAGCAGCCAAGATGAAAATCGGGGGAACTACAATGAGCAGTTCTTC,CASSQDENRGNYNEQFF
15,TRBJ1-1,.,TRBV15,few,TGTGCCACCAGCAGATACGGGACATCAAACACTGAAGCTTTCTTT,CATSRYGTSNTEAFF
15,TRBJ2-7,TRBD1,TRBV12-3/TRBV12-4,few,TGTGCCAGCAGTTTAACAGGACAGGGGACCCACGAGCAGTACTTC,CASSLTGQGTHEQYF
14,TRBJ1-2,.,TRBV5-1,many,TGCGCCAGCAGCGGGGGGGTCGACAGCTATGGCTACACCTTC,CASSGGVDSYGYTF
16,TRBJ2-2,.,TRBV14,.,TGTGCCAGCAGCCCGACAGACCCCTCGAACACCGGGGAGCTGTTTTTT,CASSPTDPSNTGELFF
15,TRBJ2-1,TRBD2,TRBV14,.,TGTGCCAGCAGCCTAACTAGCGGGGGGGCTGTTGAGCAGTTCTTC,CASSLTSGGAVEQFF
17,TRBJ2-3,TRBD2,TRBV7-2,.,TGTGCCAGCAGCTGGGCAGGGACTAGCGGGGGGCGCGATACGCAGTATTTT,CASSWAGTSGGRDTQYF
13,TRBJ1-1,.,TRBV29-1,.,TGCAGCGTTGAAGGACTGATGAACACTGAAGCTTTCTTT,CSVEGLMNTEAFF
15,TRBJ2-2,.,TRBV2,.,TGTGCCAGCAGTGAAGAAGGGGCAAACACCGGGGAGCTGTTTTTT,CASSEEGANTGELFF